A single sample gave rise to the 10 T cell receptor beta chains below, sequenced in a study of T-cell reconstitution after alpha-beta-depleted transplantation in children. Unique molecular identifiers were used to barcode this TCRbeta library. TCRdb called the PCR reads again in MiXCR, with one record for every CDR3 protein. This sample yields about 640,000 distinct CDR3 sequences, of which about an eighth are seen a single time; about 2.2% belongs to the top ten. This sample comprised PBMCs, mostly from graft donor cells, obtained 360 days after TCRalphabeta/CD19-depleted stem cell transplant. The receptors shown here come from a male patient aged 10 to 17 who had a stem cell transplant for acute myeloid leukemia, so the T cells may come from the graft donor.

This clonotype was observed a few times. V gene TRBV20-1 combines with J gene TRBJ2-1; D gene unclear. Trimming stripped 0 bases from V and 0 bases from J, with 12 bases between. The germline CDR1 and CDR2 sequences are DFQATT and SNEGSKA (reference sequence). This CDR3 contains 16 residues. CDR3 sequence reads: CSARDRVGISYNEQFF. The CDR3 region has the DNA TGCAGTGCTAGAGATAGGGTTGGGATCTCCTACAATGAGCAGTTCTTC.

The rearrangement links TRBV29-1 to TRBJ2-7; 9 bases line up with TRBD1. Trimming cost V 7 bases and J 3 bases; bases outside gene matches: 13. The CDR3 length is 15 residues. CDR1 and CDR2 from the germline V gene are SQVTM and ANQGSEA. The CDR3 spells CSAIPTGGGSYEQYF. As DNA, the CDR3 is TGCAGCGCCATCCCAACAGGGGGCGGTAGCTACGAGCAGTACTTC.

This clonotype was observed a few times. The genes are TRBV15 and TRBJ2-2; D uncertain. CDR1 and CDR2 from the germline V gene are LNHNV and YYDKDF (reference sequence). The CDR3 length is 13 residues. Trimming removed 0 bases from V and 11 bases from J, with 10 bases in between. CDR3 amino acids: CATSRDVAVELFF. DNA of the CDR3: TGTGCCACCAGCAGAGATGTGGCCGTAGAGCTGTTTTTT.

J is TRBJ2-1 and V is TRBV28; D not resolved. V dropped 8 bases and J dropped 9 bases, with 11 bases sitting between them. CDR1 is MDHEN and CDR2 is SYDVKM in the germline V gene. CDR3 size: 11 residues. This chain's CDR3 is CASGSVFEQFF. CDR3 bases: TGTGCCAGCGGTTCTGTTTTTGAGCAGTTCTTC.

This clonotype was counted ten times or more. This chain connects TRBV5-1 to TRBJ1-1, with D uncertain. CDR1 is SGHRS and CDR2 is YFSETQ in the germline V gene. CDR3 length: 16 amino acids. Trimming left V 4 bases short and J 7 bases short, with 23 bases between. The CDR3 is CASSKGRVPLGGEAFF. The CDR3 nucleotides are TGCGCCAGCAGCAAGGGCCGGGTTCCGTTGGGAGGTGAAGCTTTCTTT.

This clonotype was seen a handful of times. The rearrangement links TRBV20-1 to TRBJ1-5; 10 bases fit TRBD1. J gave up 4 bases and V 5 bases, and 2 bases lay outside the gene matches. The length of the CDR3 is 13 residues. Germline V gene data show CDR1 as DFQATT and CDR2 as SNEGSKA (reference sequence). The CDR3 coding sequence is TGCAGTGCTTGGACAGGGGGTAATCAGCCCCAGCATTTT. This gives the protein CSAWTGGNQPQHF.

There are a few counts of this clonotype. The chain joins TRBV5-6 to TRBJ2-3, with 10 positions matching TRBD2. The CDR3 covers 16 residues. CDR1 and CDR2 (germline): SGHDT, YYEEEE. The junction had 8 bases not matched to a gene; V was cut back by 4 bases and J by 3 bases. The CDR3 protein is CASSPRAGGPTDTQYF. CDR3 coding DNA: TGTGCCAGCAGCCCAAGAGCGGGAGGGCCGACAGATACGCAGTATTTT.

CDR3 nucleotides: TGTGCCAGCATGGAGCAGGGGTTCTCCTATAATTCACCCCTCCACTTT. Its translation: CASMEQGFSYNSPLHF. The chain is built from TRBV7-9 and TRBJ1-6; maybe TRBD1 (6 bases). Germline CDR1 and CDR2: SEHNR and FQNEAQ (reference sequence). The CDR3 runs 16 residues. V lost 7 bases to trimming and J lost 0 bases, with 13 bases between them.

This clonotype has more than one count but fewer than ten. The chain uses TRBV6-5 and TRBJ1-2, with D perhaps matching TRBD1 (5 bases). This CDR3 has 16 residues. Germline CDR1 reads MNHEY; CDR2 reads SVGAGI. The V and J ends lost 0 bases and 0 bases respectively, with 11 bases between them. CDR3 in DNA: TGTGCCAGCAGTTACTCGATGACAGAATCTAACTATGGCTACACCTTC. Its protein is CASSYSMTESNYGYTF.

CDR3 protein: CASGRQGSSTDTQYF. In nucleotides, the CDR3 is TGTGCCAGCGGGAGACAGGGGTCTAGCACAGATACGCAGTATTTT. The rearrangement joins TRBV28 to TRBJ2-3; the match to TRBD1 covers 8 bases. Germline values: CDR1 MDHEN, CDR2 SYDVKM. J gave up 0 bases and V 8 bases, and 7 bases lay outside the gene matches. This CDR3 spans 15 amino acids.